This T cell receptor beta chain was sequenced during a study of T-cell memory formation after mild COVID-19. Points from the study as a whole: In second-wave clones peaking day 37, SARS-CoV-2 specificity remained unconfirmed. Day 15 to 85 contracting clones showed balanced CD4/CD8; day 15 to 37 expanders favored CD4+.

There are 14 residues in the CDR3. Germline V gene sequence: CDR1 SGHTA, CDR2 FQGNSA. The V gene end was trimmed by 4 bases and the J gene end by 2 bases; junction bases not matched to a gene: 3. On this clonotype: Its antigen is as yet unknown.

The TCR alpha and TCR beta cDNA libraries, bearing sample barcodes and UMIs, were generated by 5'RACE using constant-segment primers. A single record per CDR3 protein comes from TCRdb applying MiXCR to the 5' RACE reads. The data show 200,000 or so distinct CDR3 sequences, roughly 16% seen once. V gene TRBV7-2 combines with J gene TRBJ2-7, with TRBD2 matching 9 bases. The sequence came from an adult woman who had mild COVID-19 (a few samples of this study predate the infection). Cell type and time point are not known. Sequenced sample: PBMCs or a T cell subset sorted from them (not recorded which). CDR3 amino acids: CASSSLAGPYEQYF. Written as DNA, the CDR3 is TGTGCCAGCAGCTCTCTAGCGGGACCCTACGAGCAGTACTTC.